This T cell receptor beta chain stems from a study of OX40 agonist ivuxolimab in advanced cancers. TCRdb keeps only in-frame clones here, not all; method: immunoSEQ multiplex PCR. The profile shows roughly 68,000 clones, approximately 92% of them singletons. Germline assignment: CDR1 SGHDT and CDR2 YYEEEE. The CDR3 loop spans 13 amino acids. Between the trimmed V and J ends, which lost 4 bases and 2 bases, there was a span of 8 bases. The sequence was collected from an adult with an advanced solid tumor such as melanoma, head and neck, liver or kidney cancer. Sequencing used CD4+ or CD8+ T cells sorted from blood, obtained in a trial of the OX40 agonist ivuxolimab. This chain links TRBV5-6 with TRBJ2-3; D is unclear. The CDR3 region is CASSPTNTDTQYF. The CDR3 DNA sequence: TGTGCCAGCAGCCCCACTAACACAGATACGCAGTATTTT.